Below, one T cell receptor (beta chain) is given with its context. Patients of the Seattle cohort, enrolled during active infection, were followed longitudinally. V shed 6 bases and J 3 bases; nucleotides not matched to a gene: 4. The germline V gene encodes CDR1 MNHEY and CDR2 SVGAGI. The CDR3 is 13 amino acids. These data are taken from a study of blood T cell repertoires in COVID-19. Under the authors' procedure: Counts of nucleated cells, estimated from reference gene primer amplification, were obtained. The assay was immunoSEQ multiplex PCR, and TCRdb's table has in-frame clones only and misses some. That table furnishes V, J and clone size, whereas the DNA furnished D and trimming. The sample lists 250,000 to 400,000 clones; approximately 88% were seen once.

The chain recombines TRBV6-5 with TRBJ1-2, with 7 bases lining up with TRBD1. This clonotype was sampled from a woman aged 30 to 39 with COVID-19, enrolled during active disease. Source material: peripheral blood. The CDR3 loop reads CASRLQGDYGYTF. For the CDR3, the DNA is TGTGCCAGCAGGCTGCAGGGGGACTATGGCTACACCTTC.